A selection of T cell receptor beta chains follows, all from one sample in a study of blood T cell repertoires in COVID-19. Profiling relied on immunoSEQ multiplex PCR, and the TCRdb table lists in-frame clones only, not all of them. The sample lists about 68,000 clones, 75% to 90% occurring once. The specimen was peripheral blood. These receptors were taken from a man aged 25-45 years with acute or convalescent COVID-19. Both conserved end residues are part of each CDR3. Fields, in order: V gene, J gene, D gene, clone size, CDR3 protein, CDR3 DNA. The D gene is left open where the match is weak. Part of the rows lack a size; the others show once, few, many or a class for expanded clones.

TRBV7-2	TRBJ1-2	NA	NA	CASSLPGYGYTF	TGTGCCAGCAGCCTTCCGGGCTATGGCTACACCTTC
TRBV19	TRBJ1-4	NA	NA	CASSISGGGEKLFF	TGTGCCAGTAGTATATCTGGGGGCGGAGAAAAACTGTTTTTT
TRBV5-4	TRBJ1-6	TRBD1	once	CASSLLQGSDSPLHF	TGTGCCAGCAGCTTATTACAGGGGTCTGATTCACCCCTCCACTTT
TRBV7-9	TRBJ2-4	NA	NA	CASSSDRIKNIQYF	TGTGCCAGCAGCAGCGACAGGATCAAAAACATTCAGTACTTC
TRBV7-9	TRBJ2-1	TRBD2	NA	CASRTSGSHEQFF	TGTGCCTCCCGGACTAGCGGGAGCCATGAGCAGTTCTTC
TRBV9	TRBJ2-5	NA	NA	CASSPREVSKTQYF	TGTGCCAGCAGCCCCCGCGAGGTATCAAAGACCCAGTACTTC
TRBV18	TRBJ2-7	TRBD2	NA	CASSPPGLAGDEQYF	TGTGCCAGCTCACCACCAGGCCTAGCGGGAGATGAGCAGTACTTC
TRBV5-5	TRBJ1-1	TRBD1	NA	CASSQGQLNTEAFF	TGTGCCAGCAGCCAGGGACAGTTGAACACTGAAGCTTTCTTT
TRBV3-1/TRBV3-2	TRBJ2-5	TRBD2	NA	CASSLNGLAGRETQYF	TGTGCCAGCAGCCTCAATGGACTAGCGGGACGCGAGACCCAGTACTTC
TRBV19	TRBJ1-2	TRBD1	NA	CASIDRGEGYGYTF	TGTGCCAGTATCGACAGGGGCGAGGGCTATGGCTACACCTTC
TRBV6-5	TRBJ2-1	TRBD2	NA	CASSQQAGIHNEQFF	TGTGCCAGCAGTCAACAAGCGGGAATACACAATGAGCAGTTCTTC
TRBV29-1	TRBJ2-7	TRBD2	NA	CSVGSGSTYEQYF	TGCAGCGTTGGTAGCGGGAGTACCTACGAGCAGTACTTC
TRBV7-2	TRBJ1-1	NA	NA	CASSLMDGKNTEAFF	TGTGCCAGCAGCTTAATGGACGGGAAGAACACTGAAGCTTTCTTT
TRBV19	TRBJ2-1	TRBD2	NA	CASSIANLGLALDEQFF	TGTGCCAGTAGTATAGCTAACTTGGGACTAGCCTTGGATGAGCAGTTCTTC
TRBV6-5	TRBJ2-7	TRBD2	NA	CASSYSLAGPYEQYF	TGTGCCAGCAGTTACTCGTTAGCGGGCCCCTACGAGCAGTACTTC
TRBV9	TRBJ1-1	NA	NA	CASSPSMGQTEAFF	TGTGCCAGCAGCCCCAGTATGGGGCAGACTGAAGCTTTCTTT
TRBV12-3/TRBV12-4	TRBJ1-2	NA	NA	CASSAQGTYGYTF	TGTGCCAGCAGCGCTCAGGGGACCTATGGCTACACCTTC
TRBV19	TRBJ2-2	TRBD1	NA	CASSSRPGTGTGELFF	TGTGCCAGTAGCTCCAGGCCCGGGACAGGCACCGGGGAGCTGTTTTTT
TRBV7-9	TRBJ2-7	TRBD2	many	CASSLESSGRIHEQYF	TGTGCCAGCAGCTTAGAATCTAGCGGGAGGATCCACGAGCAGTACTTC
TRBV12-5	TRBJ2-1	NA	NA	CASGPGTSNNEQFF	TGTGCTAGTGGGCCCGGGACATCTAACAATGAGCAGTTCTTC
TRBV4-1	TRBJ2-3	TRBD2	NA	CASSSRGGAESTDTQYF	TGCGCCAGCAGCTCCCGGGGGGGAGCGGAAAGCACAGATACGCAGTATTTT
TRBV7-3	TRBJ1-1	TRBD1	NA	CASSTQGDTEAFF	TGTGCCAGCAGCACACAGGGGGACACTGAAGCTTTCTTT
TRBV2	TRBJ1-2	NA	NA	CASSEPTSGYTF	TGTGCCAGCAGTGAGCCTACTTCTGGCTACACCTTC
TRBV7-3	TRBJ2-2	TRBD2	NA	CASSLAGLNTGELFF	TGTGCCAGCAGCCTAGCGGGGCTGAACACCGGGGAGCTGTTTTTT
TRBV23-1	TRBJ1-5	TRBD1	few	CASRRKGPYRGRGNQPQHF	TGCGCCAGCAGACGAAAAGGTCCATACAGGGGGCGAGGAAATCAGCCCCAGCATTTT
TRBV3-1/TRBV3-2	TRBJ1-2	NA	NA	CASRGARGHGYTF	TGTGCCTCCCGGGGGGCAAGGGGACATGGCTACACCTTC
TRBV27	TRBJ1-6	TRBD1	NA	CASANRGPSSPLHF	TGTGCCAGCGCGAACAGGGGGCCGAGTTCACCCCTCCACTTT
TRBV5-1	TRBJ2-7	TRBD2	once	CASTPRKRDSYEQYF	TGCGCCAGCACCCCAAGAAAGCGGGACTCCTACGAGCAGTACTTC
TRBV25-1	TRBJ2-2	NA	NA	CASSDSHRGGATVGELFF	TGTGCCAGCAGTGATTCGCACCGTGGGGGGGCTACAGTCGGGGAGCTGTTTTTT
TRBV13	TRBJ2-1	TRBD2	NA	CASSSRTSGISVGQFF	TGTGCCAGCAGCTCCCGGACTAGCGGGATATCGGTGGGGCAGTTCTTC
TRBV7-9	TRBJ2-1	TRBD2	NA	CASSSLAGVAYNEQFF	TGTGCCAGCAGCTCCCTAGCGGGAGTGGCCTACAATGAGCAGTTCTTC
TRBV28	TRBJ2-3	TRBD2	NA	CASSLLAGGQTDTQYF	TGTGCCAGCAGTTTATTAGCGGGAGGGCAAACAGATACGCAGTATTTT
TRBV10-2	TRBJ1-5	TRBD1	NA	CASREEQGSNQPQHF	TGCGCCAGCAGAGAAGAACAGGGGAGCAATCAGCCCCAGCATTTT
TRBV19	TRBJ2-1	NA	NA	CASSIDVGYEQFF	TGTGCCAGTAGTATAGATGTTGGCTATGAGCAGTTCTTC
TRBV7-9	TRBJ2-2	TRBD2	few	CASSSSAGGNTGELFF	TGTGCCAGCAGCTCCTCAGCGGGAGGGAACACCGGGGAGCTGTTTTTT
TRBV6-5	TRBJ1-3	TRBD1	NA	CASRDRARNTIYF	TGTGCCAGCAGGGACAGGGCGAGAAACACCATATATTTT
TRBV18	TRBJ1-3	NA	NA	CASSLGHLSGNTIYF	TGTGCCAGCTCACTGGGACACCTCTCTGGAAACACCATATATTTT
TRBV30	TRBJ2-2	TRBD2	NA	CAYRTSGNTGELFF	TGTGCCTATCGGACTAGCGGAAACACCGGGGAGCTGTTTTTT
TRBV5-4	TRBJ2-3	TRBD2	NA	CASRPGGGAPTDTQYF	TGTGCCAGCAGGCCGGGAGGCGGGGCGCCCACAGATACGCAGTATTTT
TRBV27	TRBJ1-2	NA	once	CASSLSHSVGYTF	TGTGCCAGCAGTTTATCCCACTCCGTAGGCTACACCTTC
TRBV6-2/TRBV6-3	TRBJ2-7	TRBD1	NA	CASSYETGGLYEQYF	TGTGCCAGCAGTTACGAGACAGGGGGCCTCTACGAGCAGTACTTC